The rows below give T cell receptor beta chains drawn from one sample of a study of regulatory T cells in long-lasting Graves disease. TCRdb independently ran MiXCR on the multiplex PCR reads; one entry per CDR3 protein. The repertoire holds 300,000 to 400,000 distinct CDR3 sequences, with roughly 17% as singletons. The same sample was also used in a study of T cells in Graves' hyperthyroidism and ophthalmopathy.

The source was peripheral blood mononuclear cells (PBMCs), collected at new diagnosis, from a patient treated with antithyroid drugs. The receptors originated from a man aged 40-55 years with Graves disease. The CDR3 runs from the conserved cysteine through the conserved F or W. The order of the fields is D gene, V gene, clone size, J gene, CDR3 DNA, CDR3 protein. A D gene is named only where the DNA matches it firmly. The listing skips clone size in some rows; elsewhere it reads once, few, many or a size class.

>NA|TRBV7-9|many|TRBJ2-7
TGTGCCAGCAGCTTAGACGGGTTAGGGAATTATGAGCAGTACTTC
CASSLDGLGNYEQYF
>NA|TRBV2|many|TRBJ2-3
TGTGCCAGCAGTCAGGGCGCAGATACGCAGTATTTT
CASSQGADTQYF
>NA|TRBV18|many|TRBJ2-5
TGTGCCAGCTCACCACCAGTTCCAAAAGAGACCCAGTACTTC
CASSPPVPKETQYF
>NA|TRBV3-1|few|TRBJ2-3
TGTGCCAGCAGCCAACTTAGAGGGGGAGATACGCAGTATTTT
CASSQLRGGDTQYF
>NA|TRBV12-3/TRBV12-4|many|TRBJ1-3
TGTGCCAGCAGTTTTACCTGGGGAAACACCATATATTTT
CASSFTWGNTIYF
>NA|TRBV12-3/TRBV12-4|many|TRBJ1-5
TGTGCCAGCAGTTTAAATTTAGATCAGCCCCAGCATTTT
CASSLNLDQPQHF
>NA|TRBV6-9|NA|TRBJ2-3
TGTGCCAGCAGTTATGGGCGTTCGCAGTATTTT
CASSYGRSQYF
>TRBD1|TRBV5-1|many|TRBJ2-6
TGCGCCAGCAGCCCCGACAGGGTTGGGGCCAACGTCCTGACTTTC
CASSPDRVGANVLTF
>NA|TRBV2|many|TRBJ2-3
TGTGCCAGCAGTACGCACCGTGGGAGAGCTCTCCGCACAGATACGCAGTATTTT
CASSTHRGRALRTDTQYF
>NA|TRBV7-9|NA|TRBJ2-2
TGTGCCAGCAGCCCCAGAGGATCTATCGGGGAGCTGTTTTTT
CASSPRGSIGELFF
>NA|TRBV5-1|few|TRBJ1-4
TGTGCCAGCAGCTTACGGGGGGGGAGTACAACTAATGAAAAACTGTTTTTT
CASSLRGGSTTNEKLFF
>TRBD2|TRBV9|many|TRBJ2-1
TGTGCCAGCAGCGTATTCGGGGGAGGGAATGAGCAGTTCTTC
CASSVFGGGNEQFF
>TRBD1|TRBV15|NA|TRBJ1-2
TGTGCCACCAGCAGATTAAAACAGGGGGCTGGATATGGCTACACCTTC
CATSRLKQGAGYGYTF